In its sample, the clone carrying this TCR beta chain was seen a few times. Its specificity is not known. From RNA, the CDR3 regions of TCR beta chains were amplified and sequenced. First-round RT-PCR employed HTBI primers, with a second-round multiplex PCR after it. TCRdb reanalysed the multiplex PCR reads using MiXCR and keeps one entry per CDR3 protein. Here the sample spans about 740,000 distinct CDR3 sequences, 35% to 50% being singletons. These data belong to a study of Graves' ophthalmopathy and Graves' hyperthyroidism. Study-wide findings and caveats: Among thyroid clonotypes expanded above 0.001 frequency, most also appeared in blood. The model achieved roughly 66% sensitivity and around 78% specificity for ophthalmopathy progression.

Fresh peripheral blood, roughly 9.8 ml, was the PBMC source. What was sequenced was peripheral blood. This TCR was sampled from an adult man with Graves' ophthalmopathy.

The CDR3: CASSYRKLETQYF. The DNA for the CDR3 is TGTGCCAGCAGCTACAGGAAGCTAGAGACCCAGTACTTC. This chain uses TRBV12-3 or TRBV12-4 with TRBJ2-5; D is perhaps TRBD1 (5 bases). V gave up 6 bases and J gave up 4 bases, with 12 bases separating them. This CDR3 is built from 13 residues.